The clone carrying this T cell receptor (beta chain) was observed a single time. Its matching antigen is unknown. The data are from a study of cytomegalovirus exposure and HLA in healthy donors. Primers for the PCR totalled 60 Vbeta and 13 Jbeta. Some clones are missing from TCRdb's copy, which holds only in-frame ones; the method was immunoSEQ multiplex PCR. This table holds more than 70,000 clones, around three quarters found once. V was clipped by 6 bases and J by 3 bases; unmatched bases: 8. This CDR3 contains 15 residues. The germline V gene encodes CDR1 MNHEY and CDR2 SVGAGI. Study findings and constraints: A later examination showed that TCR association rates differed by HLA locus, with DRB1 most and HLA-C fewest.

Material for sequencing was PBMCs. This receptor was taken from a woman between 45 and 60 years old in good health and CMV-seropositive. The chain combines TRBV6-5 with TRBJ2-7; 10 nucleotides agree with TRBD1. CDR3 DNA: TGTGCCAGCAGCCCTTCGGGACAGGGGATCTACGAGCAGTACTTC. Translated: CASSPSGQGIYEQYF.